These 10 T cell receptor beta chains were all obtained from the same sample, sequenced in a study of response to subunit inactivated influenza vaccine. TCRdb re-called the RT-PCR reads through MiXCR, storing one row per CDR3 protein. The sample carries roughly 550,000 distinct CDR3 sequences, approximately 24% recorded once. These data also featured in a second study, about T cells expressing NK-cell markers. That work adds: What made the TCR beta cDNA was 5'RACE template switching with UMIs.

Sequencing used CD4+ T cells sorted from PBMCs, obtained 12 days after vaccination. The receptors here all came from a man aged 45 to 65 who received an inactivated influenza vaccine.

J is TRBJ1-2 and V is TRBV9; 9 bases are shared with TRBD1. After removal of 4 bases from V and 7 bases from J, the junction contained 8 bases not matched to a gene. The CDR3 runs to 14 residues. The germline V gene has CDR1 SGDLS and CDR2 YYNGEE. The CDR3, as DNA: TGTGCCAGCAGCCCCGGGGGACAGGGATCTGGCTACACCTTC. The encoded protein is CASSPGGQGSGYTF.

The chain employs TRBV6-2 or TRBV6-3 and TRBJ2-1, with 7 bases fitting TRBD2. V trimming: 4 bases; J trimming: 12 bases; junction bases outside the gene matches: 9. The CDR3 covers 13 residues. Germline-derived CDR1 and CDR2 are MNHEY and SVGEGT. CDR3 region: CASSSLREGWQFF. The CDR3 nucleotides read TGTGCCAGCAGTTCCCTAAGGGAGGGATGGCAGTTCTTC.

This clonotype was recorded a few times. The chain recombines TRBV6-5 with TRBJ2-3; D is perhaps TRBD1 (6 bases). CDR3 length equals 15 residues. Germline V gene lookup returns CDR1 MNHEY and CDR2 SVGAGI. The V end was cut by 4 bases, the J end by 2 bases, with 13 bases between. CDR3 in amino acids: CASSLTGLDTDTQYF. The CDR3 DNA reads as TGTGCCAGCAGTTTAACAGGGCTAGACACAGATACGCAGTATTTT.

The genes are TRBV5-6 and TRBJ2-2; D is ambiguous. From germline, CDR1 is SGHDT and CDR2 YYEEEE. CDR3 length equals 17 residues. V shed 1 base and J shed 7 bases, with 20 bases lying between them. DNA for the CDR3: TGTGCCAGCAGCTTGATGATTGGCCGAGGTGTAGACGGGGAGCTGTTTTTT. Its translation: CASSLMIGRGVDGELFF.

Here the CDR3 reads CASSQELRGTQYF. In DNA, the CDR3 is TGTGCCAGCAGCCAAGAGTTGCGGGGGACCCAGTACTTC. The genes are TRBV4-2 and TRBJ2-5, with D possibly being TRBD2 (6 bases). The V gene lost 0 bases and the J gene lost 7 bases, with 9 bases spanning the gap. The CDR3 runs to 13 residues. The germline V gene encodes CDR1 LGHNA and CDR2 YNFKEQ.

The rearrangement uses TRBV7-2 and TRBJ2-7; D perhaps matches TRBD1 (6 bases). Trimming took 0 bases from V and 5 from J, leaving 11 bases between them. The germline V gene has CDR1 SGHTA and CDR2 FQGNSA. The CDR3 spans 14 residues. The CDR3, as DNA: TGTGCCAGCAGCTTAGCTGGGGGCTTGGACGAGCAGTACTTC. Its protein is CASSLAGGLDEQYF.

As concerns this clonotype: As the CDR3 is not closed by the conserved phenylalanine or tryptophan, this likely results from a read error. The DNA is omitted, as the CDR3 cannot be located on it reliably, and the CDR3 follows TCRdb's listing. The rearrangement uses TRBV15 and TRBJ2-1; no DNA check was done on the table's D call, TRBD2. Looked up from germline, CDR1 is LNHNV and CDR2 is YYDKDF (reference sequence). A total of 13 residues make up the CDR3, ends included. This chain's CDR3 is CATSSNLGTPLWA.

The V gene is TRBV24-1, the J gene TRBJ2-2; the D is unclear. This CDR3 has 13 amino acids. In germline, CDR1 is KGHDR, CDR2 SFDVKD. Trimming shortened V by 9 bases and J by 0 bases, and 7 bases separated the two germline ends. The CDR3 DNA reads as TGTGCCACCGGGCAGTCGAACACCGGGGAGCTGTTTTTT. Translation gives CATGQSNTGELFF.

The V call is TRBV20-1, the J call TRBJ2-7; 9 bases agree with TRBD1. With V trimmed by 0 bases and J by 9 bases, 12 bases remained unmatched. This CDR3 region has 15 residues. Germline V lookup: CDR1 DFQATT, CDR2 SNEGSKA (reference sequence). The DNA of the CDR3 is TGCAGTGCTAGAGACCTACGGACAGGGGAGGTGGGGCAGTACTTC. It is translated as CSARDLRTGEVGQYF.

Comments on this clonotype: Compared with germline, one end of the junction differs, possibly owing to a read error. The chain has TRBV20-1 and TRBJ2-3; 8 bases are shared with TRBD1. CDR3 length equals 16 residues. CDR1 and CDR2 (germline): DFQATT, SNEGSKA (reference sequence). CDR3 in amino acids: CCARDPGQGTGDTQYF. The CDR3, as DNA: TGCTGTGCTAGAGACCCCGGACAGGGTACGGGTGATACGCAGTATTTT.